This TCR beta chain was recorded in a study of cytomegalovirus exposure and HLA in healthy donors. Notes on the study in general: Accurate HLA-A and HLA-B prediction from TCR beta sequences was reported for most subjects. A classifier reportedly called cytomegalovirus status with high sensitivity and specificity. Among the most significant clusters, several appeared linked to common viral pathogens in a later analysis.

Vbeta (60) and Jbeta (13) primers were used in the PCR. Assay used: immunoSEQ multiplex PCR; TCRdb lists only in-frame clones, some missing. The data contain 85,000 to 110,000 clones, more than 65% of them seen just once; the ten biggest clones take up 10%. This clone was found once. Its antigen is not identified. Per germline, CDR1 SNHLY and CDR2 FYNNEI. With V trimmed by 7 bases and J by 2 bases, 7 bases remained unmatched. CDR3 size: 14 residues. This receptor was obtained from a woman under 30 in good health and CMV-seropositive. Sequences were obtained from PBMCs. The chain has TRBV2 and TRBJ1-2, with 7 bases fitting TRBD1. The CDR3 DNA sequence: TGTGCCAGCACCACTCGACAGGGCAACTATGGCTACACCTTC. Residues: CASTTRQGNYGYTF.